These 21 T cell receptor beta chains share one sample of origin, sequenced in a study of breast tumors, draining lymph nodes, adjacent tissues. Axillary draining lymph nodes of breast cancer patients supplied the node samples. TCRdb re-derived calls from the multiplex PCR reads in MiXCR, one entry per CDR3 protein. The sample yields around 230,000 distinct CDR3 sequences, roughly 32% seen once. Sequenced input: axillary lymph node tissue. The receptors here all came from a female donor with breast cancer. Some clones in this sample may be carry-over from other donors' samples.

The V call is TRBV12-3 or TRBV12-4, the J call TRBJ1-1, with TRBD1 matching over 7 bases. V trimming: 7 bases; J trimming: 4 bases; junction bases outside the gene matches: 9. The CDR3 consists of 14 residues. Here the CDR3 reads CASTGGVPRTEAFF. The CDR3 DNA reads as TGTGCCAGCACAGGGGGTGTCCCTCGCACTGAAGCTTTCTTT.

This clonotype came up a few times. The chain uses TRBV10-1 and TRBJ2-4; D not certain. V lost 0 bases, J lost 8 bases, and 20 bases lay in between. The CDR3 has 17 residues. Germline V gene lookup returns CDR1 WNHNN and CDR2 SYGVQD (reference sequence). The CDR3 DNA reads as TGCGCCAGCAGTGAGTCCACGGGTGCCCCTTATTTGGACATTCAGTACTTC. Its protein product is CASSESTGAPYLDIQYF.

This clonotype was counted at least ten times. The V call is TRBV20-1, the J call TRBJ2-2; TRBD2 might be the D (6 bases). CDR3 length: 16 amino acids. Germline CDR1 and CDR2: DFQATT and SNEGSKA (reference sequence). Deletions cut 6 bases from V and 10 bases from J, with 27 bases between. The CDR3 spells CSARNPRRAGGEELFF. DNA for the CDR3: TGCAGTGCCCGAAACCCTCGCAGGGCAGGAGGGGAGGAGCTGTTTTTT.

This clonotype was recorded at least ten times. One base away lies a much larger clone, so this may be a sequencing read error. The genes are TRBV15 and TRBJ2-5; D gene uncertain. Germline CDR1 reads LNHNV; CDR2 reads YYDKDF (reference sequence). The CDR3 runs to 12 residues. The CDR3 DNA follows: TGTGCCACCAGCAGAGATAGAGAGACCCGGTACTTC. This sequence encodes CATSRDRETRYF. The complete variable domain, with remaining parts taken from reference TRBV15 and TRBJ2-5, reads DAMVIQNPRYQVTQFGKPVTLSCSQTLNHNVMYWYQQKSSQAPKLLFHYYDKDFNNEADTPDNFQSRRPNTSFCFLDIRSPGLGDTAMYLCATSRDRETRYFGPGTRLLVL.

This clonotype was found many times. The rearrangement uses TRBV20-1 and TRBJ2-7, with 7 bases fitting TRBD1. The CDR3 has 12 amino acids. Germline loops: CDR1 DFQATT, CDR2 SNEGSKA (reference sequence). J was trimmed by 5 bases and V by 6 bases; bases with no gene match: 7. The CDR3 DNA follows: TGCAGTGCAACCTTGACAGGGAACGAGCAGTACTTC. This gives the protein CSATLTGNEQYF.

The chain employs TRBV7-3 and TRBJ1-1; D unresolved. CDR1 is SGHTA, CDR2 FQGTGA, per germline. There are 13 residues in the CDR3. Trimming removed 4 bases from V and 2 bases from J, with 8 bases in between. This CDR3 is CASSSYKNTEAFF. For the CDR3, the DNA is TGTGCCAGCAGCTCCTACAAAAACACTGAAGCTTTCTTT.

This clonotype was seen just once. The junction departs from germline at one end; a sequencing error may be responsible. This rearrangement joins TRBV14 to TRBJ2-3; D uncertain. CDR3 length: 9 amino acids. CDR1 and CDR2 from the germline V gene are SGHDN and FVKESK. In DNA, the CDR3 is TGTGCTATAGCAGATACGCAGTGTTTT. It is translated as CAIADTQCF.

This clonotype was found many times. The chain employs TRBV7-6 and TRBJ2-1; TRBD2 agrees at 10 bases. The germline CDR1 and CDR2 sequences are SGHVS and FNYEAQ. The junction had 3 bases not matched to a gene; V was cut back by 0 bases and J by 7 bases. The CDR3 has 15 residues. CDR3 in DNA: TGTGCCAGCAGCTTAGCTAGCGGGAGGAGGAATGAGCAGTTCTTC. Its protein is CASSLASGRRNEQFF. Drawing the rest from reference TRBV7-6 and TRBJ2-1, the complete variable domain is GAGVSQSPRYKVTKRGQDVALRCDPISGHVSLYWYRQALGQGPEFLTYFNYEAQQDKSGLPNDRFSAERPEGSISTLTIQRTEQRDSAMYRCASSLASGRRNEQFFGPGTRLTVL.

The J gene is TRBJ2-2, the V gene TRBV5-1; TRBD2 agrees at 12 bases. Germline V gives CDR1 SGHRS, CDR2 YFSETQ. The CDR3 length is 17 residues. V was clipped by 0 bases and J by 4 bases; unmatched bases: 4. CDR3 nucleotides: TGCGCCAGCAGCTTGGGGACTAGCGGGGTAGGCACCGGGGAGCTGTTTTTT. Its protein is CASSLGTSGVGTGELFF.

Points on this clonotype: It may be a read error: a sequence one base away is much more abundant. This chain connects TRBV5-1 to TRBJ1-4; no reliable D call. Germline V lookup: CDR1 SGHRS, CDR2 YFSETQ. CDR3 size: 13 residues. CDR3 sequence: CATRSNDNENLFF. The CDR3 DNA is TGCGCCACCCGGTCAAATGATAATGAAAACCTGTTTTTT.

A word on this clonotype: The CDR3 end shows no conserved phenylalanine or tryptophan, and so a read error is likely. The chain couples TRBV6-1 to TRBJ2-5; D ambiguous. V was trimmed by 11 bases and J by 5 bases, leaving 24 bases between them. This CDR3 comprises 15 residues. Germline CDR1 reads MNHNS; CDR2 reads SASEGT. In DNA, the CDR3 is TGTGCCGGCACCGCAGACACTACCGAGGTTGAGACCCAGTACCTC. This sequence encodes CAGTADTTEVETQYL.

This clonotype has at least ten counts. The chain uses TRBV19 and TRBJ2-6; D not resolved. Trimming removed 7 bases from V and 2 bases from J, with 9 bases in between. Germline assignment: CDR1 LNHDA and CDR2 SQIVND (reference sequence). CDR3 length: 14 amino acids. DNA for the CDR3: TGTGCCAGTAAATGGGATACTGGGGCCAACGTCCTGACTTTC. Residues: CASKWDTGANVLTF.

This clonotype was counted many times. The chain recombines TRBV6-6 with TRBJ2-2; 8 bases are a match to TRBD2. This CDR3 spans 17 amino acids. CDR1 MNHNY and CDR2 SVGAGI come from the germline V gene (reference sequence). Losses at the gene ends were 5 bases for V and 1 base for J; bases not matched to a gene: 9. In DNA form, the CDR3 reads TGTGCCAGCAGTCACCCCGGGGGGGGACGGAACACCGGGGAGCTGTTTTTT. As protein: CASSHPGGGRNTGELFF.

This clonotype was picked up a small number of times. The J gene is TRBJ1-5, the V gene TRBV28, with 7 bases identical to TRBD1. The CDR3 sequence is 14 residues long. Germline V CDR1 and CDR2: MDHEN, SYDVKM. J was trimmed by 7 bases and V by 5 bases; bases with no gene match: 8. CDR3 coding DNA: TGTGCCAGCAGTCCCTCGACAGGGACCCAGCCCCAGCATTTT. It encodes CASSPSTGTQPQHF.

The chain carries TRBV5-1 and TRBJ2-2; D possibly corresponds to TRBD2 (6 bases). Trimming shortened V by 0 bases and J by 5 bases, and 20 bases separated the two germline ends. Germline V gene sequence: CDR1 SGHRS, CDR2 YFSETQ. The CDR3 sequence is 18 residues long. CDR3 in amino acids: CASSLERGSGVGTGELFF. DNA of the CDR3: TGCGCCAGCAGCTTGGAGAGAGGGTCGGGGGTCGGGACCGGGGAGCTGTTTTTT.

The chain joins TRBV5-4 to TRBJ2-5; 8 bases fit TRBD1. Germline V lookup: CDR1 SGHNT, CDR2 YYREEE (reference sequence). With 0 bases clipped from V and 4 bases from J, the junction kept 5 bases outside the gene matches. The length of the CDR3 is 15 residues. The CDR3 DNA follows: TGTGCCAGCAGCTTGGACTTTCAGGGGGCAGAGACCCAGTACTTC. This sequence encodes CASSLDFQGAETQYF.

The V and J genes are TRBV7-8 and TRBJ1-2; D perhaps matches TRBD1 (5 bases). This CDR3 comprises 14 residues. Germline values: CDR1 SGHVS, CDR2 FQNEAQ. V dropped 5 bases and J dropped 6 bases, with 16 bases sitting between them. In DNA, the CDR3 is TGTGCCAGCAGCCTAGGGGACGAGAGGGATGGCTACACCTTC. This codes for CASSLGDERDGYTF.

Only a few counts were recorded for this clonotype. The chain recombines TRBV20-1 with TRBJ2-3, with TRBD1 identical over 7 bases. CDR1 is DFQATT, CDR2 SNEGSKA, per germline (reference sequence). The V and J ends lost 5 bases and 2 bases, in that order; junction bases with no gene match: 7. The length of the CDR3 is 14 residues. DNA for the CDR3: TGCAGTGCTCCGGACAGGACGAACACAGATACGCAGTATTTT. It codes for CSAPDRTNTDTQYF.

This clonotype was found many times. J is TRBJ1-2 and V is TRBV7-9; D not certain. This CDR3 has 14 residues. The V end was cut by 1 base, the J end by 6 bases, with 12 bases between. CDR1 and CDR2 from the germline V gene are SEHNR and FQNEAQ (reference sequence). CDR3 DNA sequence: TGTGCCAGCAGCTTAGGAAACCCGACGGATGGCTACACCTTC. Encoded protein: CASSLGNPTDGYTF.

This clonotype was counted many times. The chain has TRBV3-1 and TRBJ2-3, with TRBD2 matching 10 bases. Germline V gives CDR1 LGHDT, CDR2 YNNKEL (reference sequence). The CDR3 covers 15 residues. The V gene end was trimmed by 5 bases and the J gene end by 1 base; junction bases not matched to a gene: 3. This CDR3 is CASSLGTSGTDTQYF. Written as DNA, the CDR3 is TGTGCCAGCAGCTTAGGGACTAGCGGCACAGATACGCAGTATTTT.

At least ten counts were recorded for this clonotype. The chain has TRBV20-1 and TRBJ2-4; 11 bases agree with TRBD1. CDR3 length: 13 residues. V lost 2 bases and J lost 9; bases outside the gene matches: 3. The germline gives CDR1 DFQATT, CDR2 SNEGSKA (reference sequence). CDR3 protein: CSARRGQGGIQYF. The DNA for the CDR3 is TGCAGTGCTAGACGGGGACAGGGGGGCATTCAGTACTTC.